The 11 T cell receptor beta chains below come from one sample, sequenced in a study of blood T cell repertoires in COVID-19. This table comes from immunoSEQ multiplex PCR, and its TCRdb copy is limited to in-frame clones, with some not included. This sample has some 74,000 clones, with 65% to 85% found just once. The specimen was peripheral blood. These TCRs come from an elderly woman with active or convalescent COVID-19.

This chain connects TRBV7-9 to TRBJ2-1; a possible D gene is TRBD2 (5 bases). Germline assignment: CDR1 SEHNR and CDR2 FQNEAQ (reference sequence). CDR3 length equals 14 residues. The ends were cut back, 2 bases at V and 6 bases at J, with 11 bases in the middle. The DNA of the CDR3 is TGTGCCAGCAGCTTACGACACGGGGTCAATGAGCAGTTCTTC. Residues: CASSLRHGVNEQFF.

CDR3 amino acids: CATSRERGTGARFF. DNA for the CDR3: TGTGCCACCAGCAGAGAGAGGGGAACGGGAGCGCGGTTCTTC. The rearrangement links TRBV15 to TRBJ2-1; weak D call: TRBD2 (6 bases). CDR1 LNHNV and CDR2 YYDKDF come from the germline V gene (reference sequence). This CDR3 is built from 14 residues. The ends were cut back, 0 bases at V and 15 bases at J, with 18 bases in the middle.

V gene TRBV5-4 combines with J gene TRBJ1-2, with D possibly TRBD1 on 5 matching bases. The germline gives CDR1 SGHNT, CDR2 YYREEE (reference sequence). The CDR3 covers 15 residues. The V end lost 4 bases, the J end lost 7 bases, and 20 bases lay between the germline ends. The CDR3, as DNA: TGTGCCAGCAGCCAAGGACACGAAATCAACGTTGGCTACACCTTC. Protein: CASSQGHEINVGYTF.

This rearrangement joins TRBV4-1 to TRBJ2-1, with a possible D match to TRBD2 (6 bases). Germline CDR1 reads MGHRA; CDR2 reads YSYEKL. The CDR3 runs to 19 residues. Trimming took 4 bases from V and 3 from J, leaving 25 bases between them. The chain's CDR3 is CASSPIGRREMGYYNEQFF. Here the CDR3 DNA reads TGCGCCAGCAGCCCAATAGGGAGGAGGGAGATGGGATACTACAATGAGCAGTTCTTC.

This clone was observed once. The chain recombines TRBV5-1 with TRBJ2-6; D gene unclear. The germline V gene has CDR1 SGHRS and CDR2 YFSETQ. Trimming took off 0 bases at V and 0 bases at J, with 4 bases between the two ends. The length of the CDR3 is 15 residues. The CDR3 loop reads CASSLDGSGANVLTF. In nucleotides, the CDR3 is TGCGCCAGCAGCTTGGACGGCTCTGGGGCCAACGTCCTGACTTTC.

The chain employs TRBV5-1 and TRBJ1-2, with 7 bases aligning to TRBD1. CDR3 size: 15 residues. The germline CDR1 and CDR2 sequences are SGHRS and YFSETQ. Trimming removed 4 bases from V and 1 base from J; junction bases left unmatched: 7. CDR3 sequence: CASSRLTGNNYGYTF. In nucleotides, the CDR3 is TGCGCCAGCAGCCGACTGACAGGGAATAACTATGGCTACACCTTC.

The chain couples TRBV19 to TRBJ2-7; 10 bases map to TRBD1. Losses at the gene ends were 5 bases for V and 3 bases for J; bases not matched to a gene: 4. The V gene's germline CDR1 is LNHDA and CDR2 SQIVND (reference sequence). The CDR3 length is 14 residues. The CDR3 loop is CASSSTGGIYEQYF. In nucleotides, the CDR3 is TGTGCCAGTAGTTCGACAGGGGGCATCTACGAGCAGTACTTC.

V is TRBV20-1 and J is TRBJ1-5; D remains ambiguous. V was cut by 3 bases and J by 1 base, with 7 bases left in between. CDR3 length equals 13 residues. Germline values: CDR1 DFQATT, CDR2 SNEGSKA (reference sequence). This CDR3 is CSASRGSNQPQHF. In DNA form, the CDR3 reads TGCAGTGCTAGTCGAGGGAGCAATCAGCCCCAGCATTTT.

The chain is built from TRBV4-3 and TRBJ1-2, with 7 bases identical to TRBD1. The CDR3 length is 15 residues. The ends lost 0 bases at V and 4 bases at J; junction bases unmatched: 5. Germline V lookup: CDR1 LGHNA, CDR2 YSLEER. The CDR3 nucleotides read TGCGCCAGCAGCCAAGAGACAGGGCGGGGCTATGGCTACACCTTC. It encodes CASSQETGRGYGYTF.

The chain combines TRBV3-1 (or the pseudogene TRBV3-2) with TRBJ1-5; D is uncertain. The CDR3 covers 14 residues. CDR1 is LGHDT and CDR2 is YNNKEL in the germline V gene (reference sequence). V shed 4 bases and J shed 7 bases, with 14 bases lying between them. CDR3: CASSPVEQPQPQHF. The CDR3, as DNA: TGTGCCAGCAGCCCAGTGGAACAGCCCCAGCCCCAGCATTTT.

The V and J genes are TRBV6-6 and TRBJ2-7; 8 bases map to TRBD2. The CDR3 totals 15 residues. Germline values: CDR1 MNHNY, CDR2 SVGAGI (reference sequence). Losses at the gene ends were 1 base for V and 4 bases for J; bases not matched to a gene: 6. As DNA, the CDR3 is TGTGCCAGCAGTTACTTTGCGGGAGGTTGGTACGAGCAGTACTTC. It is translated as CASSYFAGGWYEQYF.